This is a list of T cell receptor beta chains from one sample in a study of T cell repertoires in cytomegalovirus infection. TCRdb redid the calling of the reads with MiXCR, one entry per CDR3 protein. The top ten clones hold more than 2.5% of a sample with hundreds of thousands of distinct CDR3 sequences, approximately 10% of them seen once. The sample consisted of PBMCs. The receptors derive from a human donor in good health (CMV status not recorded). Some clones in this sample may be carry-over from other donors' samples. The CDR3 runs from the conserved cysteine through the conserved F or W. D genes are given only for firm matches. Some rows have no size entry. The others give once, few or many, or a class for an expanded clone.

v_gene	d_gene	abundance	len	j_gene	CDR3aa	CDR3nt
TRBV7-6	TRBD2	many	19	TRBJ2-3	CASSPGVAGETASTDTQYF	TGTGCCAGCAGCCCCGGGGTAGCGGGGGAGACCGCTAGCACAGATACGCAGTATTTT
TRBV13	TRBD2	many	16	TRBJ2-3	CASSFLAGGTTDTQYF	TGTGCCAGCAGCTTTCTGGCGGGGGGGACCACAGATACGCAGTATTTT
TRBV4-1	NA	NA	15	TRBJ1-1	CASSVRTALNTEAFF	TGTGCCAGCAGCGTCCGGACAGCACTGAACACTGAAGCTTTCTTT
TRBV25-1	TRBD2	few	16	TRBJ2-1	CASSEAGLAGANEQFF	TGTGCCAGCAGTGAAGCGGGACTAGCGGGGGCCAATGAGCAGTTCTTC
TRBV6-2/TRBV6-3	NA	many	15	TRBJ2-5	CASSYSRVSGETQYF	TGTGCCAGCAGTTACTCGAGAGTGTCCGGGGAGACCCAGTACTTC
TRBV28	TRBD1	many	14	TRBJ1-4	CASSWTGKGEKLFF	TGTGCCAGCAGTTGGACAGGGAAGGGTGAAAAACTGTTTTTT
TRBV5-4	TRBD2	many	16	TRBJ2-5	CASSLILAGGRETQYF	TGTGCCAGCAGCCTAATACTAGCGGGGGGCCGGGAGACCCAGTACTTC
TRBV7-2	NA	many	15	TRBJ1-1	CASRQEAVPNTEAFF	TGTGCCAGCAGGCAAGAGGCCGTACCGAACACTGAAGCTTTCTTT
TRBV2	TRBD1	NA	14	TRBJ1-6	CTSNPTGTVSPLHF	TGTACCAGCAACCCGACAGGGACGGTGTCACCCCTCCACTTT
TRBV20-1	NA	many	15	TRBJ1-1	CSAGRGHRFQTEAFF	TGCAGTGCGGGCCGGGGACACCGGTTTCAGACTGAAGCTTTCTTT
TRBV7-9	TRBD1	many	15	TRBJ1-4	CASSVRQGANEKLFF	TGTGCCAGCAGCGTAAGACAGGGCGCTAATGAAAAACTGTTTTTT
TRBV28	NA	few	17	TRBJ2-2	CASRYPGLATNTGELFF	TGTGCCAGCAGATACCCGGGCCTAGCGACGAACACCGGGGAGCTGTTTTTT
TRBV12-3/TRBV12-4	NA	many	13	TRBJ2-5	CASSRQVKETQYF	TGTGCCAGCAGTCGACAGGTCAAGGAGACCCAGTACTTC
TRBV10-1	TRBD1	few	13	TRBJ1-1	CASSSGTGERAFF	TGCGCCAGCAGCTCCGGGACAGGGGAGAGGGCTTTCTTT
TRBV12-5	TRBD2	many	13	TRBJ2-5	CASELAGFETQYF	TGTGCTAGTGAACTAGCGGGGTTCGAGACCCAGTACTTC
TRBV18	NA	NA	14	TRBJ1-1	CASSPLAENTEAFF	TGTGCCAGCTCACCACTCGCCGAGAACACTGAAGCTTTCTTT
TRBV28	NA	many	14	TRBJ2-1	CASSFRASLNEQFF	TGTGCCAGCAGTTTTAGGGCCTCCCTCAATGAGCAGTTCTTC
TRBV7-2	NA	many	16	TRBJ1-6	CASSLVGERAYSPLHF	TGTGCCAGCAGCTTAGTGGGAGAAAGGGCTTATTCACCCCTCCACTTT
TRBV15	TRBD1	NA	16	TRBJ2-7	CATGDRSGTGGGEQYF	TGTGCCACCGGAGACCGTTCCGGGACAGGGGGAGGCGAGCAGTACTTC
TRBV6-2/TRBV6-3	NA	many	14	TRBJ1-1	CASSFLDRNTEAFF	TGTGCCAGCAGTTTCCTGGACAGGAACACTGAAGCTTTCTTT
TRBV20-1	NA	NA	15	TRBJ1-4	CSAPKGGSTNEKLFF	TGCAGTGCGCCAAAGGGCGGCTCAACTAATGAAAAACTGTTTTTT
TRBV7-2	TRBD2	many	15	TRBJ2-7	CASSLGGSGGYEQYF	TGTGCCAGCAGCTTAGGGGGTAGCGGGGGGTACGAGCAGTACTTC
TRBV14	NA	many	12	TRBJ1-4	CASSRGTEKLFF	TGTGCCAGCAGCCGGGGAACTGAAAAACTGTTTTTT
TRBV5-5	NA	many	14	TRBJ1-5	CASSLVAGDQPQHF	TGTGCCAGCAGCTTGGTGGCAGGGGATCAGCCCCAGCATTTT
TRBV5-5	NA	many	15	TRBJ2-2	CASSFRFPNTGELFF	TGTGCCAGCAGCTTCCGGTTCCCGAACACCGGGGAGCTGTTTTTT
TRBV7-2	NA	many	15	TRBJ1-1	CASSPTGTTNTEAFF	TGTGCCAGCAGCCCAACCGGGACAACGAACACTGAAGCTTTCTTT
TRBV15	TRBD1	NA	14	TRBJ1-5	CATSGTGSRQPQHF	TGTGCCACCTCAGGGACAGGGTCACGTCAGCCCCAGCATTTT
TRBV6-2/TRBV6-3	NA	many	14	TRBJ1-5	CASSYRGMQQPQHF	TGTGCCAGCAGTTACCGGGGAATGCAACAGCCCCAGCATTTT
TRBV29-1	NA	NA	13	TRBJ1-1	CSVVGQANTEAFF	TGCAGCGTTGTGGGACAAGCCAACACTGAAGCTTTCTTT
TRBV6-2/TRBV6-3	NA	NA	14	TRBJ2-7	CASRRTATSYEQYF	TGTGCCAGCCGCCGGACAGCGACCTCCTACGAGCAGTACTTC
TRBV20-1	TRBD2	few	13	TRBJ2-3	CSASRTSADTQYF	TGCAGTGCTAGTAGGACTAGCGCAGATACGCAGTATTTT
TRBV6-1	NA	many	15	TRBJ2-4	CASRPGDGGRDIQYF	TGTGCCAGCAGACCCGGGGACGGGGGACGGGACATTCAGTACTTC
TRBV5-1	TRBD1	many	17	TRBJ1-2	CASSFYPRDRGGDGYTF	TGCGCCAGCAGCTTTTATCCCCGGGACAGGGGAGGAGATGGCTACACCTTC
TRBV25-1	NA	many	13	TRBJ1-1	CASTSIGGAEAFF	TGTGCCAGCACCTCTATCGGAGGGGCTGAAGCTTTCTTT
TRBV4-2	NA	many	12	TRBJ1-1	CASSRTSTEAFF	TGTGCCAGCAGCCGCACCAGTACTGAAGCTTTCTTT
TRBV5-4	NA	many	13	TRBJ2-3	CASSLYREDTQYF	TGTGCCAGCAGCTTGTATAGGGAAGATACGCAGTATTTT
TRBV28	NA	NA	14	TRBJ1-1	CAISLAGGGTEAFF	TGTGCCATCAGTTTAGCGGGGGGCGGAACTGAAGCTTTCTTT
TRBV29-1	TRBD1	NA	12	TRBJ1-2	CSGQDRAGGYTF	TGCAGCGGTCAGGACAGGGCCGGGGGCTACACCTTC
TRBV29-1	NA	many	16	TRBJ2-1	CSVEDRKSKPYNEQFF	TGCAGCGTTGAAGACAGGAAAAGCAAGCCCTACAATGAGCAGTTCTTC
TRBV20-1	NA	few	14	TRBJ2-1	CSARPRPPYNEQFF	TGCAGTGCTCGGCCCCGGCCGCCTTACAATGAGCAGTTCTTC
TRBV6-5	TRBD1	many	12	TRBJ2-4	CASSQTGGIQYF	TGTGCCAGCAGTCAAACAGGGGGCATTCAGTACTTC
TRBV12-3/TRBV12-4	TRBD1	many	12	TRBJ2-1	CASSYGTGEQFF	TGTGCCAGCAGTTACGGGACAGGGGAGCAGTTCTTC
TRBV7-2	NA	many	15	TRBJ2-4	CASREPGSAKNIQYF	TGTGCCAGCAGGGAACCAGGGTCGGCCAAAAACATTCAGTACTTC
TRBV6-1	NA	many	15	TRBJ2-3	CASSDPRTYTDTQYF	TGTGCCAGCAGTGATCCGCGGACTTACACAGATACGCAGTATTTT
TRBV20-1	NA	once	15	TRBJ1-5	CSALGDGGLNQPQHF	TGCAGTGCCCTCGGGGACGGAGGATTGAATCAGCCCCAGCATTTT
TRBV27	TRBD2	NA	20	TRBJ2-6	CASSHWLGGTQSSGANVLTF	TGTGCCAGCAGTCACTGGTTGGGGGGGACCCAAAGCTCTGGGGCCAACGTCCTGACTTTC
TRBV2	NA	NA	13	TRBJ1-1	CASSVSTATEAFF	TGTGCCAGCAGTGTTAGCACGGCCACTGAAGCTTTCTTT
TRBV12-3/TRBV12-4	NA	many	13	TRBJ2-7	CASSTFWDDEQYF	TGTGCCAGCAGCACATTCTGGGATGACGAGCAGTACTTC
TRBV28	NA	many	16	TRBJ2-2	CASGVGRQTNTGELFF	TGTGCCAGCGGTGTAGGGAGACAGACGAACACCGGGGAGCTGTTTTTT
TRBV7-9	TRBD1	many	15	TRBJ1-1	CASSLAQGGGAEAFF	TGTGCCAGCAGCTTAGCCCAGGGGGGAGGTGCTGAAGCTTTCTTT
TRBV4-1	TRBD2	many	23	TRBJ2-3	CASSQEGRSSGTSGGRRTDTQYF	TGCGCCAGCAGCCAAGAGGGGAGGAGTTCCGGGACTAGCGGGGGCCGGAGGACAGATACGCAGTATTTT
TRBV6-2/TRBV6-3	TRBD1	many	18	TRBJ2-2	CASSYPRMTGGVTGELFF	TGTGCCAGCAGTTACCCCCGAATGACAGGGGGCGTCACCGGGGAGCTGTTTTTT
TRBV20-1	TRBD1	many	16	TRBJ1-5	CSAPDRGGVRNQPQHF	TGCAGTGCCCCGGACAGGGGGGGTGTAAGGAATCAGCCCCAGCATTTT
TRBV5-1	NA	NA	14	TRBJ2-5	CASSLRGEGETQYF	TGCGCCAGCAGCTTGCGGGGCGAAGGAGAGACCCAGTACTTC